This entry lists 10 T cell receptor beta chains sequenced from one sample in a study of cytomegalovirus exposure and HLA in healthy donors. The table came from immunoSEQ multiplex PCR; TCRdb's copy has only in-frame clones and leaves some out. The sample lists 90,000 or so clones; approximately 81% were seen once. Sequencing was carried out using PBMCs. The receptors originated from a man younger than 35 in good health and CMV-seropositive.

V usage is TRBV28 and J usage is TRBJ2-7, with 7 bases matching TRBD1. The CDR3 runs 15 residues. Germline assignment: CDR1 MDHEN and CDR2 SYDVKM. V dropped 6 bases and J dropped 4; count of bases not matched to a gene: 12. This chain's CDR3 is CASSQQGRVGYEQYV. The CDR3 bases are TGTGCCAGCAGCCAACAGGGGAGAGTGGGGTACGAGCAGTACGTC.

CDR3: CASSIHPGQASYEQYF. DNA for the CDR3: TGTGCCAGTAGTATTCATCCGGGACAGGCCTCCTACGAGCAGTACTTC. The chain links TRBV19 to TRBJ2-7, with TRBD1 identical over 8 bases. This CDR3 is built from 16 residues. Germline V CDR1 and CDR2: LNHDA, SQIVND (reference sequence). Trimming removed 3 bases from V and 0 bases from J; junction bases left unmatched: 7.

J is TRBJ2-2 and V is TRBV19; TRBD1 agrees at 7 bases. The CDR3 is 16 amino acids. The trim removed 8 bases at V and 1 base at J, leaving 10 bases unmatched. CDR1 and CDR2 (germline): LNHDA, SQIVND (reference sequence). CDR3 coding DNA: TGTGCCAGTCCCCTGCTGAACAGGGGGAACACCGGGGAGCTGTTTTTT. Translating gives CASPLLNRGNTGELFF.

The V and J genes are TRBV29-1 and TRBJ2-2, with D tentatively TRBD1 (6 bases). The CDR3 contains 15 residues. Trimming stripped 3 bases from V and 0 bases from J, with 11 bases between. From germline, CDR1 is SQVTM and CDR2 ANQGSEA. CDR3 residues: CSVEGHVPNTGELFF. The CDR3 DNA sequence: TGCAGCGTTGAGGGACACGTCCCGAACACCGGGGAGCTGTTTTTT.

The chain has TRBV7-8 and TRBJ2-5, with 7 positions matching TRBD1. The CDR3 has 15 residues. CDR1 is SGHVS, CDR2 FQNEAQ, per germline. With V trimmed by 1 base and J by 1 base, 3 bases remained unmatched. CDR3 residues: CASSLVEGAQETQYF. CDR3 bases: TGTGCCAGCAGCTTAGTCGAGGGGGCCCAAGAGACCCAGTACTTC.

Of note for this clone: The sample carries other DNA sequences with the same CDR3. This rearrangement joins TRBV5-1 to TRBJ2-5; a possible D gene is TRBD2 (6 bases). CDR3 length: 13 amino acids. V was clipped by 0 bases and J by 4 bases, with 7 bases between them. CDR1 is SGHRS, CDR2 YFSETQ, per germline. The CDR3 sequence: CASSLGRGETQYF. CDR3 bases: TGCGCCAGCAGCTTGGGGCGGGGAGAGACCCAGTACTTC.

The table lists this clone with a few counts. This rearrangement joins TRBV2 to TRBJ2-4, with 8 bases matching TRBD2. The length of the CDR3 is 14 residues. The V gene end was trimmed by 7 bases and the J gene end by 8 bases; junction bases not matched to a gene: 10. Germline loops: CDR1 SNHLY, CDR2 FYNNEI. In DNA, the CDR3 is TGTGCCAGCACGCGGGGGGACGGTGGGTACATTCAGTACTTC. This gives the protein CASTRGDGGYIQYF.

The gene calls are TRBV29-1 and TRBJ1-1, with D possibly TRBD1 on 6 matching bases. Trimming removed 2 bases from V and 1 base from J, with 11 bases in between. Germline CDR1 reads SQVTM; CDR2 reads ANQGSEA. The CDR3 spans 14 residues. The DNA for the CDR3 is TGCAGCGTTGAATCCGAAGGGGGGAACACTGAAGCTTTCTTT. Translating it yields CSVESEGGNTEAFF.

This clone was detected only once. The V call is TRBV21-1, the J call TRBJ2-7; the table's D call, TRBD1, was not checked against the DNA. TRBV21-1 is flagged as a pseudogene. The CDR3 covers 17 residues. DNA for the CDR3: TGTGCCAGCAGCCACTTGGGCGGACAGGGGACTAACTACGAGCAGTACGTC. This encodes CASSHLGGQGTNYEQYV.

V gene TRBV27 combines with J gene TRBJ2-7; 7 bases align to TRBD1. Trimming removed 6 bases from V and 2 bases from J; junction bases left unmatched: 10. This CDR3 has 15 residues. Looked up from germline, CDR1 is MNHEY and CDR2 is SMNVEV (reference sequence). The CDR3 sequence is CASRVLQGLTYEQYF. The CDR3 region has the DNA TGTGCCAGCAGGGTTTTACAGGGGCTTACCTACGAGCAGTACTTC.